The present TCR beta chain was sequenced within a study of blood T cell repertoires in COVID-19. All enrollees were roughly 18 to 100 years old and from 20 to 25 US areas. Assay used: immunoSEQ multiplex PCR; TCRdb lists only in-frame clones, some missing. The sample shows fewer than 300,000 clones, just over 90% of them seen only once. This receptor was obtained from a woman aged 40 to 50 with acute COVID-19. What was sequenced was PBMCs or T cells enriched from blood (not recorded which).

CDR3 coding DNA: TGTGCCAGCAGCTTAGTTCCCCCGGGACAGGGGACCTACGAGCAGTACTTC. It encodes CASSLVPPGQGTYEQYF. J is TRBJ2-7 and V is TRBV11-2, with TRBD1 identical over 10 bases. Germline V gene sequence: CDR1 SGHAT, CDR2 FQNNGV. CDR3 length: 17 residues. V dropped 1 base and J dropped 2; count of bases not matched to a gene: 8.